The 7 T cell receptor beta chains given below trace back to one sample, sequenced in a study of T cells in Graves' hyperthyroidism and ophthalmopathy. TCR beta CDR3 region amplification was performed from RNA transcripts. TCR CDR3 underwent first-round RT-PCR with the HTBI primer set. TCRdb redid the calling of the multiplex PCR reads with MiXCR, one entry per CDR3 protein. The top ten hold roughly 60% of the sample, which has about 270,000 distinct CDR3 sequences, around 20% seen once. The specimen sequenced was blood. The source of these receptors is a man younger than 40 with Graves' ophthalmopathy.

This chain connects TRBV24-1 to TRBJ1-1; D call uncertain. Germline CDR1 is KGHDR and CDR2 is SFDVKD. This CDR3 comprises 12 residues. V lost 7 bases and J 1 base, leaving 6 bases between the germline ends. The CDR3 nucleotides read TGTGCCACCAGGGGCAGGAACACTGAAGCTTTCTTT. This translates into CATRGRNTEAFF.

V and J are TRBV27 and TRBJ1-2; D perhaps matches TRBD1 (6 bases). The germline V gene has CDR1 MNHEY and CDR2 SMNVEV (reference sequence). The CDR3 totals 18 residues. V lost 8 bases to trimming and J lost 6 bases, with 31 bases between them. DNA for the CDR3: TGTGCCAGCGCACAATGGAAAGGACAGTCGACTTTGTTCAATGGCTACACCTTC. This translates into CASAQWKGQSTLFNGYTF.

The sample holds many counts of this clonotype. This rearrangement joins TRBV11-3 to TRBJ2-1; D gene unclear. Germline CDR1 reads SGHNT; CDR2 reads YENEEA. The CDR3 is 13 amino acids. Trimming took 10 bases from V and 5 from J, leaving 15 bases between them. The CDR3 loop reads CATRAPDNNEQFF. The DNA of the CDR3 is TGTGCCACCCGGGCGCCCGATAACAATGAGCAGTTCTTC.

This clonotype was found a few times. The V and J genes are TRBV7-2 and TRBJ2-2, with 9 bases matching TRBD2. This CDR3 spans 18 amino acids. V lost 11 bases, J lost 2 bases, and 18 bases stayed unmatched. Germline V gives CDR1 SGHTA, CDR2 FQGNSA. CDR3 in amino acids: CAESTLLASGINTGELFF. For the CDR3, the DNA is TGTGCCGAATCCACACTACTAGCTAGCGGGATTAACACCGGGGAGCTGTTTTTT. The complete variable domain, with remaining parts taken from reference TRBV7-2 and TRBJ2-2, reads GAGVSQSPSNKVTEKGKDVELRCDPISGHTALYWYRQSLGQGLEFLIYFQGNSAPDKSGLPSDRFSAERTGGSVSTLTIQRTQQEDSAVYLCAESTLLASGINTGELFFGEGSRLTVL.

This chain uses TRBV29-1 with TRBJ2-7; 8 bases line up with TRBD2. J gave up 0 bases and V 5 bases, and 6 bases lay outside the gene matches. Germline V lookup: CDR1 SQVTM, CDR2 ANQGSEA. The CDR3 has 14 amino acids. CDR3 residues: CSVRSGVSSYEQYF. CDR3 sequence (DNA): TGCAGCGTTCGTAGCGGGGTGAGCTCCTACGAGCAGTACTTC.

This clonotype showed up many times. V and J are TRBV28 and TRBJ1-2; maybe TRBD1 (5 bases). This CDR3 comprises 14 residues. Looked up from germline, CDR1 is MDHEN and CDR2 is SYDVKM. V was pared by 5 bases and J by 3 bases, with 13 bases between. For the CDR3, the DNA is TGTGCCAGCAGTCCCCCCGGGGGGTACTATGGCTACACCTTC. Its translation: CASSPPGGYYGYTF.

This clonotype occurred many times. The chain couples TRBV24-1 to TRBJ2-7, with D tentatively TRBD1 or TRBD2 (6 bases each). The CDR3 consists of 17 residues. V lost 4 bases and J 4 bases, leaving 22 bases between the germline ends. Germline V lookup: CDR1 KGHDR, CDR2 SFDVKD. The CDR3 DNA reads TGTGCCACCAGTGACCCCGACGGAGGAGGGGGTTTATACGAGCAGTACTTC. Protein: CATSDPDGGGGLYEQYF.